This T cell receptor beta chain was documented in a study of cytotoxic CD8 clonotypes in ibrutinib-treated CLL. Notes on the study in general: Baseline clonality was higher than in age-matched healthy donors and moved in step with circulating CD8+ T-cell counts. The study found public clonotypes uncommon, contracting or stable on treatment. Ibrutinib response saw clonality rise, and progression saw it return toward baseline.

A 1 in 200,000 to 1 in 1 million T cell depth was the sequencing target. TCRdb's copy holds only in-frame clones and misses some; the assay was immunoSEQ multiplex PCR. The table has about 120,000 clones, 58% seen once. On this clone: What it binds is unknown.

The germline V gene encodes CDR1 MNHEY and CDR2 SVGAGI. The V and J ends lost 0 bases and 4 bases, in that order; junction bases with no gene match: 4. The CDR3 is 15 residues long. The gene calls are TRBV6-5 and TRBJ2-5; 8 bases line up with TRBD2. This TCR was recovered from a human donor with chronic lymphocytic leukemia. This sample comprised PBMCs, obtained after 24 months of ibrutinib treatment. The CDR3 DNA follows: TGTGCCAGCAGTTACTCCGGGACTAGGGGAGAGACCCAGTACTTC. As protein: CASSYSGTRGETQYF.